By share, the clone carrying this T cell receptor beta chain ranks as medium-sized (0.01 to 0.1%). The sample originates from a study of T cell responses to AZD1222 COVID-19 vaccine. Profiled with immunoSEQ multiplex PCR; TCRdb holds only in-frame clones, not every one. The sample has around 92,000 clones, 85% to 90% seen once. CDR3 length: 16 amino acids. Germline loops: CDR1 MNHEY, CDR2 SVGAGI. V gave up 4 bases and J gave up 4 bases; unmatched junction bases: 8. The V call is TRBV6-5, the J call TRBJ1-1, with 11 bases identical to TRBD1. This receptor was identified in an adult in good health. Material: peripheral blood, obtained on day 0 of AZD1222 vaccination. The CDR3 loop reads CASSSTSGTGGTEAFF. The CDR3 nucleotides read TGTGCCAGCAGTTCGACCTCCGGGACAGGGGGCACTGAAGCTTTCTTT.